Presented here are 17 T cell receptor beta chains from one specimen sequenced in a study of blood T cell repertoires in COVID-19. Sequencing was performed with immunoSEQ multiplex PCR; in TCRdb, only in-frame clones are kept and a portion is missing. The table includes 85,000 to 130,000 clones, 85% to 90% detected once. What was sequenced was peripheral blood. The receptors were gathered from a human donor in a cohort sampled during active COVID-19.

The chain employs TRBV5-1 and TRBJ2-5; 9 bases match TRBD1. Germline V gene sequence: CDR1 SGHRS, CDR2 YFSETQ. V lost 2 bases, J lost 5 bases, and 10 bases stayed unmatched. This CDR3 spans 16 amino acids. This CDR3 is CASSLNPQGAGETQYF. CDR3 nucleotide sequence: TGCGCCAGCAGCTTAAACCCACAGGGGGCGGGGGAGACCCAGTACTTC. Filled out from reference TRBV5-1 and TRBJ2-5, the complete variable domain reads KAGVTQTPRYLIKTRGQQVTLSCSPISGHRSVSWYQQTPGQGLQFLFEYFSETQRNKGNFPGRFSGRQFSNSRSEMNVSTLELGDSALYLCASSLNPQGAGETQYFGPGTRLLVL.

The gene calls are TRBV19 and TRBJ2-6; D call uncertain. Germline CDR1 is LNHDA and CDR2 is SQIVND (reference sequence). The CDR3 has 17 amino acids. The germline V and J ends were trimmed by 5 bases and 2 bases, with 16 bases remaining between them. CDR3 protein: CASSVRTAGAGANVLTF. Here the CDR3 DNA reads TGTGCCAGTAGTGTCCGCACTGCTGGTGCTGGGGCCAACGTCCTGACTTTC.

The genes are TRBV5-1 and TRBJ1-1; TRBD1 agrees at 8 bases. The CDR3 extends over 12 amino acids. Germline V lookup: CDR1 SGHRS, CDR2 YFSETQ. Trimming took 3 bases from V and 6 from J; bases not matched to a gene: 1. This CDR3 is CASSSGGPEAFF. CDR3 nucleotide sequence: TGCGCCAGCAGCTCAGGGGGCCCTGAAGCTTTCTTT.

This clone was observed a single time. The chain carries TRBV18 and TRBJ2-6, with D maybe TRBD1 (6 bases). There are 18 residues in the CDR3. Germline V CDR1 and CDR2: KGHSH, LQKENI. Trimming took off 1 base at V and 0 bases at J, with 13 bases between the two ends. In DNA, the CDR3 is TGTGCCAGCTCACCACAGGGGACACTGGCCTCTGGGGCCAACGTCCTGACTTTC. Encoded protein: CASSPQGTLASGANVLTF.

CDR3 loop: CASSIQGSKGAKNIQYF. The CDR3 region has the DNA TGTGCCAGCAGCATTCAGGGGAGTAAGGGAGCCAAAAACATTCAGTACTTC. The chain has TRBV7-8 and TRBJ2-4, with D possibly matching TRBD1 (6 bases). Germline V gene sequence: CDR1 SGHVS, CDR2 FQNEAQ. Trimming cost V 5 bases and J 0 bases, with 17 bases left between them. The CDR3 consists of 17 residues.

The rearrangement joins TRBV6-6 to TRBJ1-1; D may be TRBD1 (5 bases). V lost 10 bases and J lost 10, with 13 bases in between. From germline, CDR1 is MNHNY and CDR2 SVGAGI (reference sequence). This CDR3 spans 10 amino acids. The CDR3 here is CATLGQGAFF. In DNA, the CDR3 is TGTGCCACCTTGGGGCAGGGAGCTTTCTTT.

V is TRBV7-2 and J is TRBJ1-6; no definite D call. Germline V gene data show CDR1 as SGHTA and CDR2 as FQGNSA. The CDR3 spans 16 residues. V dropped 1 base and J dropped 6 bases, with 13 bases sitting between them. The DNA of the CDR3 is TGTGCCAGCAGCTTAGACCCGACGGGTCGTAATTCACCCCTCCACTTT. Translated, it gives CASSLDPTGRNSPLHF.

This clone was detected a few times. The chain uses TRBV7-3 and TRBJ1-2; tentatively, D is TRBD1 (5 bases). CDR3 length equals 15 residues. The V end was cut by 2 bases, the J end by 0 bases, with 10 bases between. CDR1 is SGHTA, CDR2 FQGTGA, per germline. CDR3 sequence: CASSLGAVTNYGYTF. For the CDR3, the DNA is TGTGCCAGCAGCTTAGGGGCAGTTACTAACTATGGCTACACCTTC.

J is TRBJ2-3 and V is TRBV19; D not resolved. From germline, CDR1 is LNHDA and CDR2 SQIVND (reference sequence). The V gene lost 9 bases and the J gene lost 9 bases, with 13 bases spanning the gap. The CDR3 covers 11 residues. CDR3 region: CASANYGTQYF. CDR3 sequence (DNA): TGTGCCAGCGCAAACTACGGAACGCAGTATTTT.

The chain combines TRBV6-5 with TRBJ2-3; TRBD2 agrees at 14 bases. Trimming took 4 bases from V and 3 from J; bases not matched to a gene: 0. The CDR3 is 15 amino acids. Germline assignment: CDR1 MNHEY and CDR2 SVGAGI. As DNA, the CDR3 is TGTGCCAGCAGTTGGACTAGCGGGGGGACAGATACGCAGTATTTT. The encoded protein is CASSWTSGGTDTQYF.

V is TRBV11-3 and J is TRBJ2-3, with a possible D match to TRBD2 (6 bases). The V and J ends lost 4 bases and 0 bases respectively, with 14 bases between them. Germline CDR1 SGHNT, CDR2 YENEEA. The CDR3 consists of 16 residues. The CDR3 reads CASSSNSGKSTDTQYF. The CDR3 DNA sequence: TGTGCCAGCAGCTCCAATAGCGGAAAAAGCACAGATACGCAGTATTTT.

The CDR3 DNA reads as TGTGCCAGCAGCCTGGGCGGAGGAGAGACCCAGTACTTC. This gives the protein CASSLGGGETQYF. V and J are TRBV12-3 or TRBV12-4 and TRBJ2-5; a possible D gene is TRBD2 (5 bases). The CDR3 spans 13 residues. Trimming cost V 6 bases and J 4 bases, with 12 bases left between them.

This clone was found once. The chain links TRBV5-1 to TRBJ1-4, with unresolved D. This CDR3 comprises 17 residues. Germline V lookup: CDR1 SGHRS, CDR2 YFSETQ. Trimming took off 0 bases at V and 0 bases at J, with 12 bases between the two ends. The CDR3, as DNA: TGCGCCAGCAGCTTGGGTTCTATCCGTTCAACTAATGAAAAACTGTTTTTT. It yields the protein CASSLGSIRSTNEKLFF.

The chain links TRBV5-4 to TRBJ2-5, with 10 bases aligning to TRBD2. V gave up 7 bases and J gave up 5 bases; unmatched junction bases: 11. The CDR3 loop spans 15 amino acids. From germline, CDR1 is SGHNT and CDR2 YYREEE (reference sequence). CDR3 in amino acids: CASSEISGRGETQYF. The CDR3 region has the DNA TGTGCCAGCTCTGAAATAAGCGGGAGGGGGGAGACCCAGTACTTC.

The chain recombines TRBV28 with TRBJ1-1, with TRBD1 matching over 10 bases. The CDR3 runs to 15 residues. Trimming at V came to 3 bases and at J to 2 bases, leaving 3 bases not matched to a gene. Per germline, CDR1 MDHEN and CDR2 SYDVKM. The DNA of the CDR3 is TGTGCCAGCAGTTTTAGGGACAGGGGCAACACTGAAGCTTTCTTT. Amino acids: CASSFRDRGNTEAFF.

CDR3 region: CASSWGGLATTRETGELFF. The CDR3 DNA reads as TGCGCCAGCAGCTGGGGGGGACTAGCGACGACACGGGAAACCGGGGAGCTGTTTTTT. The chain joins TRBV5-1 to TRBJ2-2; 10 bases are shared with TRBD2. After removal of 3 bases from V and 5 bases from J, the junction contained 16 bases not matched to a gene. This CDR3 has 19 amino acids. Germline CDR1 and CDR2: SGHRS and YFSETQ.

The V and J genes are TRBV6-1 and TRBJ2-1; TRBD2 agrees at 8 bases. The J segment lost 2 bases and the V segment lost 4 bases, leaving 7 bases of the junction unmatched. Germline CDR1 is MNHNS and CDR2 is SASEGT. The CDR3 length is 16 residues. The CDR3 region is CASSALAGRAYNEQFF. As DNA, the CDR3 is TGTGCCAGCAGTGCCCTAGCGGGCAGGGCCTACAATGAGCAGTTCTTC.